What follows describes a single T cell receptor beta chain. This CDR3 has 14 residues. Germline CDR1 reads MDHEN; CDR2 reads SYDVKM. Trimming removed 6 bases from V and 0 bases from J, with 9 bases in between. This entry belongs to a study of blood T cell repertoires in COVID-19. Clones were read by immunoSEQ multiplex PCR, and TCRdb kept only the in-frame ones, dropping some. The sample holds some 200,000 clones, around 85% seen once. This TCR was sampled from a woman in her 70s with acute or convalescent COVID-19. The chain has TRBV28 and TRBJ2-4; D possibly corresponds to TRBD2 (6 bases). The sample taken for sequencing was peripheral blood. The CDR3 DNA reads as TGTGCCAGCAGCTCGGGACTAGCCAAAAACATTCAGTACTTC. Protein sequence: CASSSGLAKNIQYF.